The 17 T cell receptor beta chains given below trace back to one sample, sequenced in a study of beta chain features in type 1 diabetes. Expressed TCRB transcripts were sequenced because the entire RNA isolate underwent reverse transcription. Libraries were prepared by immunoSEQ multiplex PCR; TCRdb keeps only in-frame clonotypes and omits some of them. Among 150,000 to 200,000 clones listed, about 9.8% were seen once. Sequences were obtained from central memory CD4+ T cells from blood. Receptors were obtained from a woman under 30 in good health.

The CDR3 nucleotides read TGTGCCAGCAGCTCACAGACAGGGTGGTACACTGAAGCTTTCTTT. Its protein product is CASSSQTGWYTEAFF. The gene calls are TRBV7-2 and TRBJ1-1; 7 bases map to TRBD1. The germline gives CDR1 SGHTA, CDR2 FQGNSA. The CDR3 extends over 15 amino acids. V shed 4 bases and J 3 bases; nucleotides not matched to a gene: 8.

This clone was recorded many times. This chain uses TRBV10-3 with TRBJ2-7; 7 bases map to TRBD2. The CDR3 sequence is 12 residues long. Germline values: CDR1 ENHRY, CDR2 SYGVKD. The V and J ends lost 4 bases and 5 bases, in that order; junction bases with no gene match: 2. The CDR3 DNA follows: TGTGCCATCAGTGGGGGGGGTGACGAGCAGTACTTC. This codes for CAISGGGDEQYF.

The sample holds a few counts of this clone. The chain employs TRBV2 and TRBJ1-6, with TRBD1 as a possible D gene (6 bases). This CDR3 spans 14 amino acids. Germline V lookup: CDR1 SNHLY, CDR2 FYNNEI. V gave up 2 bases and J gave up 9 bases, with 11 bases separating them. CDR3 in amino acids: CASSEQGPASPLHF. CDR3 sequence (DNA): TGTGCCAGCAGTGAACAGGGGCCGGCTTCACCCCTCCACTTT.

A remark on this clone: Additional DNA sequences in this sample encode the identical CDR3. This chain's CDR3 is CASSFDRDEQYF. In nucleotides, the CDR3 is TGTGCCAGCAGCTTTGACAGGGACGAGCAGTACTTC. The chain uses TRBV7-9 and TRBJ2-7; 7 bases agree with TRBD1. V lost 3 bases and J lost 5; bases outside the gene matches: 1. CDR3 length: 12 amino acids. CDR1 and CDR2 (germline): SEHNR, FQNEAQ (reference sequence).

This chain connects TRBV5-1 to TRBJ1-5; 7 bases are a match to TRBD1. Trimming cost V 3 bases and J 4 bases; bases outside gene matches: 4. This CDR3 comprises 14 residues. Germline assignment: CDR1 SGHRS and CDR2 YFSETQ. The CDR3 nucleotides read TGCGCCAGCAGCTCAGGGGGGACTAATCAGCCCCAGCATTTT. The encoded protein is CASSSGGTNQPQHF.

This clone was seen only a few times. This chain links TRBV6-6 with TRBJ1-2; 8 positions agree with TRBD1. V shed 6 bases and J 8 bases; nucleotides not matched to a gene: 8. Germline CDR1 is MNHNY and CDR2 is SVGAGI (reference sequence). The CDR3 length is 13 residues. CDR3 protein: CASSLRAGGGYTF. CDR3 DNA: TGTGCCAGCAGCCTCCGGGCAGGGGGCGGCTACACCTTC.

The chain employs TRBV7-2 and TRBJ2-1; 10 positions agree with TRBD2. Germline V gene data show CDR1 as SGHTA and CDR2 as FQGNSA. The length of the CDR3 is 14 residues. V was pared by 8 bases and J by 10 bases, with 11 bases of the junction left unmatched. This CDR3 is CASHPGTSADEQFF. CDR3 bases: TGTGCCAGCCATCCCGGGACTAGCGCTGACGAGCAGTTCTTC.

In its sample, this clone was seen a few times. The chain is built from TRBV11-3 and TRBJ2-7, with TRBD1 matching over 7 bases. With 8 bases clipped from V and 4 bases from J, the junction kept 8 bases outside the gene matches. Germline V lookup: CDR1 SGHNT, CDR2 YENEEA. There are 13 residues in the CDR3. The CDR3 nucleotides read TGTGCCAGCGGGGGACAGAGTATTTACGAGCAGTACTTC. Translating gives CASGGQSIYEQYF. The full variable domain, with the rest looked up from reference TRBV11-3 and TRBJ2-7, is EAGVVQSPRYKIIEKKQPVAFWCNPISGHNTLYWYLQNLGQGPELLIRYENEEAVDDSQLPKDRFSAERLKGVDSTLKIQPAELGDSAVYLCASGGQSIYEQYFGPGTRLTVT.

This clone has more than one count but fewer than ten. This chain connects TRBV29-1 to TRBJ2-7, with a possible D match to TRBD1 (6 bases). The CDR3 has 13 amino acids. Germline assignment: CDR1 SQVTM and CDR2 ANQGSEA. Trimming pared 5 bases from V and 5 bases from J, leaving 16 bases between. As DNA, the CDR3 is TGCAGCGTTCAAAATACAGGGTGGCACGAGCAGTACTTC. It translates to CSVQNTGWHEQYF.

This clone was seen a handful of times. The chain is built from TRBV6-1 and TRBJ2-7, with TRBD1 matching 9 bases. Germline V gene lookup returns CDR1 MNHNS and CDR2 SASEGT. Trimming removed 7 bases from V and 2 bases from J; junction bases left unmatched: 6. This CDR3 spans 14 amino acids. The CDR3 sequence: CASTATGGPYEQYF. CDR3 nucleotide sequence: TGTGCCAGCACCGCCACAGGGGGCCCCTACGAGCAGTACTTC.

The CDR3: CASSQAGGPYEQYF. For the CDR3, the DNA is TGTGCCAGCAGCCAAGCGGGAGGGCCTTACGAGCAGTACTTC. This chain connects TRBV4-2 to TRBJ2-7, with 8 positions matching TRBD2. Germline V gene lookup returns CDR1 LGHNA and CDR2 YNFKEQ. The CDR3 is made up of 14 amino acids. Trimming at V came to 1 base and at J to 4 bases, leaving 3 bases not matched to a gene.

The chain carries TRBV4-1 and TRBJ2-4; TRBD2 might be the D (6 bases). This CDR3 has 16 residues. The germline gives CDR1 MGHRA, CDR2 YSYEKL. Trimming cost V 2 bases and J 8 bases, with 19 bases left between them. This chain's CDR3 is CASSQMGGPREYIQYF. CDR3 bases: TGCGCCAGCAGCCAAATGGGGGGACCCAGAGAATACATTCAGTACTTC.

In this sample, this clone turned up a few times. In DNA, the CDR3 is TGTGCCAGCAGTTTATCTGCCAGGCTCCTCTACGAGCAGTACTTC. It translates to CASSLSARLLYEQYF. V gene TRBV27 combines with J gene TRBJ2-7; no clear D gene. CDR3 length: 15 amino acids. Trimming took 0 bases from V and 3 from J, leaving 12 bases between them. Germline V gene lookup returns CDR1 MNHEY and CDR2 SMNVEV (reference sequence).

The rearrangement uses TRBV2 and TRBJ2-5, with 14 bases matching TRBD2. The germline gives CDR1 SNHLY, CDR2 FYNNEI. The CDR3 covers 15 residues. The V segment lost 8 bases and the J segment 7 bases; nucleotides outside the gene matches: 9. This CDR3 is CASGRTSGGPGTQYF. The CDR3 DNA reads as TGTGCCAGCGGGAGGACTAGCGGGGGGCCGGGGACCCAGTACTTC.

In its sample, this clone was seen many times. The chain is built from TRBV6-5 and TRBJ1-1; D possibly corresponds to TRBD1 (6 bases). The germline gives CDR1 MNHEY, CDR2 SVGAGI. Trimming cost V 0 bases and J 4 bases, with 12 bases left between them. The CDR3 sequence is 15 residues long. CDR3 sequence reads: CASSYSGQGSTEAFF. CDR3 DNA: TGTGCCAGCAGTTACTCGGGGCAGGGGAGCACTGAAGCTTTCTTT.

This clone has a handful of counts. This chain uses TRBV7-2 with TRBJ1-4; the D is unclear. Germline CDR1 reads SGHTA; CDR2 reads FQGNSA. Between the trimmed V and J ends, which lost 6 bases and 4 bases, there was a span of 15 bases. The CDR3 consists of 15 residues. CDR3 coding DNA: TGTGCCAGCAGTCGTTCGGGGTCCTTTAATGAAAAACTGTTTTTT. Protein product: CASSRSGSFNEKLFF.

Note on this clone: The junction departs from germline at one end; a sequencing error may be responsible. The chain has TRBV5-1 and TRBJ2-3; possible D gene TRBD1, 6 bases. Germline V gene sequence: CDR1 SGHRS, CDR2 YFSETQ. CDR3 length: 14 residues. DNA of the CDR3: TGCGCCAGCAACTTGGACAGTCTCACAGATACGCAGTATTTT. It specifies CASNLDSLTDTQYF.